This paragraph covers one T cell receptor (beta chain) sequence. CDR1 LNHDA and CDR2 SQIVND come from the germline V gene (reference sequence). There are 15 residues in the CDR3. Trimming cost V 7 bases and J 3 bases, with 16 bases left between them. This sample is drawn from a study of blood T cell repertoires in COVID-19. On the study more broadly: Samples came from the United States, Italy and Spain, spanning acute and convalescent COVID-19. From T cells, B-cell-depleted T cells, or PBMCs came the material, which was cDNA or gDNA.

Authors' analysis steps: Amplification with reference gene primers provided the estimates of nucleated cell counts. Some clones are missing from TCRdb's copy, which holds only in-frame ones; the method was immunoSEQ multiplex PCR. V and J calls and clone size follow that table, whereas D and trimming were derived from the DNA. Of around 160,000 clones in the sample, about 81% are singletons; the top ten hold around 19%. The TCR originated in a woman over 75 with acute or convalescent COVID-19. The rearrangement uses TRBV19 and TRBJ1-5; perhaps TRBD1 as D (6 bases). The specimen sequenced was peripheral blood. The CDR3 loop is CASTEGGGTNQPQHF. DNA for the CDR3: TGTGCCAGTACCGAAGGGGGGGGGACCAATCAGCCCCAGCATTTT.